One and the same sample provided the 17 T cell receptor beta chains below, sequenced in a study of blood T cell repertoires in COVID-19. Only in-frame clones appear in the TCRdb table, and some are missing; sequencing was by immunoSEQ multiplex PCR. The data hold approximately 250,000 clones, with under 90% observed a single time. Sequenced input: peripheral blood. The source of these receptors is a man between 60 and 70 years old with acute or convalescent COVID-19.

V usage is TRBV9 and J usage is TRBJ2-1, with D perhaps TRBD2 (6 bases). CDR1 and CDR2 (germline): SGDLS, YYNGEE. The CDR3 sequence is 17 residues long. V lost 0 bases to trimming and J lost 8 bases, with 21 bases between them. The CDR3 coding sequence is TGTGCCAGCAGCGTAGCTGGAGGGAGGACGAGGGCGGATGAGCAGTTCTTC. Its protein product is CASSVAGGRTRADEQFF.

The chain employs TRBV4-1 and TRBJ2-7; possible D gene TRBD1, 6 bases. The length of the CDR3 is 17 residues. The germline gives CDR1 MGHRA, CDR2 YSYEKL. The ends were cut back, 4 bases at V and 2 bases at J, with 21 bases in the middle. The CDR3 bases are TGCGCCAGCAGCCCCATACCCGCCGCGGACAGACCCTACGAGCAGTACTTC. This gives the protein CASSPIPAADRPYEQYF.

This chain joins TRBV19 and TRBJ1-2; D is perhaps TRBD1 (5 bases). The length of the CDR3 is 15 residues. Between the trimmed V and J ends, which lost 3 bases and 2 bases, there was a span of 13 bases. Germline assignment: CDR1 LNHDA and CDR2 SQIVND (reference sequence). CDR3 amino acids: CASSISRTSNYGYTF. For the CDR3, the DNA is TGTGCCAGTAGTATTAGTCGGACATCCAACTATGGCTACACCTTC.

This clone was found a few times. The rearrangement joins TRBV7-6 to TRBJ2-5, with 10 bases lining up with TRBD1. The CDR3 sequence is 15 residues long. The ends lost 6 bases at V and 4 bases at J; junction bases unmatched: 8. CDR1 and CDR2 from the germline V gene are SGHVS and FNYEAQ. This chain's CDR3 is CASRVGQGIGETQYF. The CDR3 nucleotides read TGTGCCAGCAGGGTGGGACAGGGGATAGGAGAGACCCAGTACTTC.

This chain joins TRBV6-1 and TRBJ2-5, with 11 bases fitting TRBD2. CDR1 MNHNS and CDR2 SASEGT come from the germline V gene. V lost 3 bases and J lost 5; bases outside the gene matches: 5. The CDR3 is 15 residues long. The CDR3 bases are TGTGCCAGCAGTGACGCTAGCGGGGGGCTGGAGACCCAGTACTTC. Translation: CASSDASGGLETQYF.

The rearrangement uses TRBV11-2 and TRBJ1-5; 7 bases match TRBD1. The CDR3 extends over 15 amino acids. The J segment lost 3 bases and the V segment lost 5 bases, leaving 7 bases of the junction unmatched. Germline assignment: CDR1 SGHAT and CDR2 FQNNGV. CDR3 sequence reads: CASSQGGIYNQPQHF. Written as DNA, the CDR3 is TGTGCCAGCAGCCAGGGGGGAATTTACAATCAGCCCCAGCATTTT.

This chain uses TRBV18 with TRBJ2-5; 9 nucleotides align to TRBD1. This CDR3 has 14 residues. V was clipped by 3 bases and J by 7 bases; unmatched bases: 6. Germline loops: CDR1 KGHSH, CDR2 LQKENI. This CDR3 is CASSPTPQGATQYF. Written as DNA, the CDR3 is TGTGCCAGCTCACCGACACCACAGGGGGCGACCCAGTACTTC.

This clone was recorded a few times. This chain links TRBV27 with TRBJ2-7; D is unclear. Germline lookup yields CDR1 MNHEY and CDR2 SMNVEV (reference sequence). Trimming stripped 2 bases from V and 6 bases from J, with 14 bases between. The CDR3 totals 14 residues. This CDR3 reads CASSLVRGLGEQYF. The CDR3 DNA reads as TGTGCCAGCAGTTTAGTGAGAGGTCTAGGCGAGCAGTACTTC.

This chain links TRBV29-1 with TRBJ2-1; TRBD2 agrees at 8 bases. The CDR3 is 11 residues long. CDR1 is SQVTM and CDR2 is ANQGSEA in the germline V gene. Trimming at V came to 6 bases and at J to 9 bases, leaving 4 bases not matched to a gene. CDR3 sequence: CSVQTSGEQFF. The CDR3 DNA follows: TGCAGCGTGCAAACTAGCGGTGAGCAGTTCTTC.

The CDR3 region is CASSDGQGVNANYGYTF. For the CDR3, the DNA is TGTGCCAGCAGCGACGGACAGGGGGTGAACGCTAACTATGGCTACACCTTC. The chain has TRBV9 and TRBJ1-2, with TRBD1 matching 10 bases. Germline CDR1 SGDLS, CDR2 YYNGEE. With V trimmed by 3 bases and J by 0 bases, 8 bases remained unmatched. This CDR3 spans 17 amino acids.

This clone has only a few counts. The CDR3 here is CASSLTGQDTQYF. The DNA of the CDR3 is TGTGCCAGCAGCTTAACGGGACAAGATACGCAGTATTTT. The genes are TRBV7-3 and TRBJ2-3; D might be TRBD1 (6 bases). Germline lookup yields CDR1 SGHTA and CDR2 FQGTGA. V was cut by 0 bases and J by 5 bases, with 6 bases left in between. CDR3 size: 13 residues. Drawing the rest from reference TRBV7-3 and TRBJ2-3, the complete variable domain is GAGVSQTPSNKVTEKGKYVELRCDPISGHTALYWYRQSLGQGPEFLIYFQGTGAADDSGLPNDRFFAVRPEGSVSTLKIQRTERGDSAVYLCASSLTGQDTQYFGPGTRLTVL.

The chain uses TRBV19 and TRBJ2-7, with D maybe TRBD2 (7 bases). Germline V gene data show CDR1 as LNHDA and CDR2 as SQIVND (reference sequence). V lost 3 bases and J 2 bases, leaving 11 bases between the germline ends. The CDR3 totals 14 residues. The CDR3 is CASSMRGGTYEQYF. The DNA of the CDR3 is TGTGCCAGTAGTATGAGGGGGGGAACCTACGAGCAGTACTTC.

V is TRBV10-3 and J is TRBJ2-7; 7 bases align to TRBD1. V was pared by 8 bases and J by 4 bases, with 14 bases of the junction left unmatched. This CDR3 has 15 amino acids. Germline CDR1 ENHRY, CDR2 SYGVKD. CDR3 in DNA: TGTGCCATCCGGGAACCGGGACAGAGCTCTTACGAGCAGTACTTC. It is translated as CAIREPGQSSYEQYF.

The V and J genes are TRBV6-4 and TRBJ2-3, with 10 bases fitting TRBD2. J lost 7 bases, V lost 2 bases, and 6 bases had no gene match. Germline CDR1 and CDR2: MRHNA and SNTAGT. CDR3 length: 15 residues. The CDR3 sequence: CASSDGGLAPNTQYF. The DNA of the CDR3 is TGTGCCAGCAGTGACGGGGGACTAGCGCCAAATACGCAGTATTTT.

The CDR3 DNA reads as TGTGCCAGCAGCAGCAGGGGGACTGAAGCTTTCTTT. Translating gives CASSSRGTEAFF. The chain has TRBV27 and TRBJ1-1; 7 positions agree with TRBD1. The CDR3 has 12 amino acids. Germline V gene sequence: CDR1 MNHEY, CDR2 SMNVEV (reference sequence). V dropped 6 bases and J dropped 5; count of bases not matched to a gene: 3.

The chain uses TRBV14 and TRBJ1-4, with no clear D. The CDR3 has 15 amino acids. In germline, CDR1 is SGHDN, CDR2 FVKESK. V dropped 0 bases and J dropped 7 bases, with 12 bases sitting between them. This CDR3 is CASSQEGTRGEKLFF. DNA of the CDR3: TGTGCCAGCAGCCAAGAAGGCACCCGGGGTGAAAAACTGTTTTTT.

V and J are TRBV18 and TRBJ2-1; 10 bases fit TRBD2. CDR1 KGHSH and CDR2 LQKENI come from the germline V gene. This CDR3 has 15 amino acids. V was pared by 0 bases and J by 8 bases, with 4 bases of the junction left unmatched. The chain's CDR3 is CASSPPSGRAYEQFF. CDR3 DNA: TGTGCCAGCTCACCACCCAGCGGGAGGGCATATGAGCAGTTCTTC.